This T cell receptor beta chain was found in a study of blood T cell repertoires in COVID-19. For the study at large: Material from acute and convalescent COVID-19 was sourced from the United States, Italy and Spain. Sources were T cells, B-cell-depleted T cells, or PBMCs; the material itself was cDNA or gDNA.

Under the authors' procedure: Estimation of nucleated cell counts was performed using reference gene primer amplification. Sequencing used immunoSEQ multiplex PCR; TCRdb keeps in-frame clones, though not all of them. V and J calls and clone size are those listed in that table; D and trimming were worked out from the DNA. Of roughly 170,000 clones in the sample, 70% to 90% were seen once. The CDR3 contains 15 residues. Germline V gene data show CDR1 as MDHEN and CDR2 as SYDVKM. J was trimmed by 4 bases and V by 5 bases; bases with no gene match: 9. Patients of the Seattle cohort, enrolled during active infection, were followed longitudinally.

Sequencing was performed on peripheral blood. This chain connects TRBV28 to TRBJ2-7; the match to TRBD2 covers 9 bases. This sequence was found in a woman between 45 and 60 years old with COVID-19, enrolled during active disease. The CDR3: CASSPWGSGGYEQYF. CDR3 bases: TGTGCCAGCAGTCCCTGGGGTAGCGGGGGTTACGAGCAGTACTTC.